Detailed here is one T cell receptor (beta chain). This sample is drawn from a study of blood T cell repertoires in COVID-19. About the study: Some COVID-19 samples were acute and others convalescent; all came from the United States, Italy and Spain.

From germline, CDR1 is SGHTA and CDR2 FQGTGA. V shed 6 bases and J shed 4 bases, with 12 bases lying between them. The CDR3 is made up of 13 amino acids. Per the original data handling: Using reference gene primer amplification, nucleated cell counts were estimated. Libraries were prepared by immunoSEQ multiplex PCR; TCRdb keeps only in-frame clonotypes and omits some of them. For V, J and clone size, that table is used; D and trimming come from the DNA. The sample lists over 130,000 clones, 65% to 90% occurring once. The chain has TRBV7-3 and TRBJ1-1; weak D call: TRBD1 (6 bases). This TCR derives from a man aged 70-80 years with acute or convalescent COVID-19. Sample: peripheral blood. The CDR3 nucleotides are TGTGCCAGCAGTTTTACAGGGAGCACTGAAGCTTTCTTT. It encodes CASSFTGSTEAFF.